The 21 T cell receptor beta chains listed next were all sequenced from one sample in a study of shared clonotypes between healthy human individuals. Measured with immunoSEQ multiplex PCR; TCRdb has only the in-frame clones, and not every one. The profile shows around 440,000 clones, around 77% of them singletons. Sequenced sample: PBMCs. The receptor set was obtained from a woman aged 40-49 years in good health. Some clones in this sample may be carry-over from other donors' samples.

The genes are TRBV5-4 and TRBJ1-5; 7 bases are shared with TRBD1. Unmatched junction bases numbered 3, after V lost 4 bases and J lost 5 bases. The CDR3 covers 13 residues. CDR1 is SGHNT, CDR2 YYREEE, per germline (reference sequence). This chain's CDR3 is CASSVDRDQPQHF. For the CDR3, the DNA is TGTGCCAGCAGCGTAGACAGGGATCAGCCCCAGCATTTT. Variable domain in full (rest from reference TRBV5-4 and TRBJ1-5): ETGVTQSPTHLIKTRGQQVTLRCSSQSGHNTVSWYQQALGQGPQFIFQYYREEENGRGNFPPRFSGLQFPNYSSELNVNALELDDSALYLCASSVDRDQPQHFGDGTRLSIL.

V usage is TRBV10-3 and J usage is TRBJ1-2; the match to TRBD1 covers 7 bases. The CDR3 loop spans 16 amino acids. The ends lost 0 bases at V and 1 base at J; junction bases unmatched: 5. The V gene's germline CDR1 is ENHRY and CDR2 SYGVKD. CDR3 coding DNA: TGTGCCATCAGTGAGTCAGGGGGCAAACGTAACTATGGCTACACCTTC. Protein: CAISESGGKRNYGYTF.

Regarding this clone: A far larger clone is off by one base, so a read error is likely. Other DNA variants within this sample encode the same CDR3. CDR3 nucleotide sequence: TGTGCCAGCAGTTCCCCTTACAGGGGGCAGAACACTGAAGCTTTCTTT. The encoded protein is CASSSPYRGQNTEAFF. The genes are TRBV27 and TRBJ1-1, with 9 bases that match TRBD1. The trim removed 4 bases at V and 1 base at J, leaving 7 bases unmatched. The CDR3 has 16 amino acids. Germline loops: CDR1 MNHEY, CDR2 SMNVEV (reference sequence).

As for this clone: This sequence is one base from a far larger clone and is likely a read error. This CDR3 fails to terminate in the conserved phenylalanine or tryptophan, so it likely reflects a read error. CDR3 sequence (DNA): TGCAGCGTTGAAGATCGGGGGACAGGGAATGGCTACACCCTC. Protein product: CSVEDRGTGNGYTL. The chain joins TRBV29-1 to TRBJ1-2; TRBD1 matches 9 bases. Germline V gene lookup returns CDR1 SQVTM and CDR2 ANQGSEA. This CDR3 has 14 amino acids. The J segment lost 6 bases and the V segment lost 0 bases, leaving 5 bases of the junction unmatched.

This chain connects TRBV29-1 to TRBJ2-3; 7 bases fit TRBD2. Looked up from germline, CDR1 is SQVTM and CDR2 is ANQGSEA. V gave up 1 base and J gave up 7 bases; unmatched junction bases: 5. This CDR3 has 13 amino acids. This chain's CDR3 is CSVEVGGEHTQYF. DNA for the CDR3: TGCAGCGTTGAAGTTGGGGGGGAACATACGCAGTATTTT.

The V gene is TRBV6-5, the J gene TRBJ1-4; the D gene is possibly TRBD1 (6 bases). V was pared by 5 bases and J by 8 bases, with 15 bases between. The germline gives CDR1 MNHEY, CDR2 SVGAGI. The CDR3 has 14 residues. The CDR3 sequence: CASSEQGLGEKLFF. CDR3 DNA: TGTGCCAGCAGTGAACAGGGCCTGGGAGAAAAACTGTTTTTT.

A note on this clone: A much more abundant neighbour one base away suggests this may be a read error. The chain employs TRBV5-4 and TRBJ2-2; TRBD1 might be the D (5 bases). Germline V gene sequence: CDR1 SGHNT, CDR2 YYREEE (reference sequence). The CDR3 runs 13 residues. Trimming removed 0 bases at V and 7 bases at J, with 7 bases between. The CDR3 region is CASSLEGFGELFF. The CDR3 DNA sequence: TGTGCCAGCAGCTTGGAGGGGTTCGGGGAGCTGTTTTTT.

CDR3 nucleotide sequence: TGTGCCAGCAGCCGACTCACAGGGGACACCGGGGAGCTGTTTTTT. It yields the protein CASSRLTGDTGELFF. The chain uses TRBV14 and TRBJ2-2; 7 bases match TRBD1. The junction had 5 bases not matched to a gene; V was cut back by 4 bases and J by 3 bases. Germline CDR1 is SGHDN and CDR2 is FVKESK. The CDR3 extends over 15 amino acids. The full variable domain, in which reference TRBV14 and TRBJ2-2 provide the parts outside the CDR3, is EAGVTQFPSHSVIEKGQTVTLRCDPISGHDNLYWYRRVMGKEIKFLLHFVKESKQDESGMPNNRFLAERTGGTYSTLKVQPAELEDSGVYFCASSRLTGDTGELFFGEGSRLTVL.

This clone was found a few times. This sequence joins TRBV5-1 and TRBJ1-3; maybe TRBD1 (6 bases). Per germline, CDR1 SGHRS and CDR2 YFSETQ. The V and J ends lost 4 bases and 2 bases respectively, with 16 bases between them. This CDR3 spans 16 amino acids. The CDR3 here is CASSIEGGSPGNTIYF. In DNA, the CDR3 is TGCGCCAGCAGCATAGAGGGGGGCTCCCCTGGAAACACCATATATTTT.

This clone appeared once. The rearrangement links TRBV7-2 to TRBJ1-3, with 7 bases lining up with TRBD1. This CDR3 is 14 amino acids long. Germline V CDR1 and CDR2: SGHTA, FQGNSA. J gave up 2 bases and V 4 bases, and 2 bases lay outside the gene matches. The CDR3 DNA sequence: TGTGCCAGCAGCTGGGACAGAACTGGAAACACCATATATTTT. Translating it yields CASSWDRTGNTIYF.

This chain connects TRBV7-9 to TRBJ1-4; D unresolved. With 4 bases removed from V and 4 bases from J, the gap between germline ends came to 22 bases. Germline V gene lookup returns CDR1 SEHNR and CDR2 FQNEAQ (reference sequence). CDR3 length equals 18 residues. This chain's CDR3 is CASSSPIPIGTYNEKLFF. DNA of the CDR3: TGTGCCAGCAGCTCCCCTATTCCTATAGGCACCTATAATGAAAAACTGTTTTTT.

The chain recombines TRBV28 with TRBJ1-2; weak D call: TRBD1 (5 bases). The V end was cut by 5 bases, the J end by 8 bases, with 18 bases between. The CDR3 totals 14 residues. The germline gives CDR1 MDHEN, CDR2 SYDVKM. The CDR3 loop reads CASSPGSRGDGYTF. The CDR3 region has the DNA TGTGCCAGCAGTCCTGGGTCTAGAGGGGACGGCTACACCTTC.

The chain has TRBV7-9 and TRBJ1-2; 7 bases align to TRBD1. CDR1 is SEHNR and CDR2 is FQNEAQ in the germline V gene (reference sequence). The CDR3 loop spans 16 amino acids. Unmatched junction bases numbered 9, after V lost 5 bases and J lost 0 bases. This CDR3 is CASSLRQGRANYGYTF. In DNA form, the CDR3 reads TGTGCCAGCAGCCTGAGACAGGGCCGTGCTAACTATGGCTACACCTTC.

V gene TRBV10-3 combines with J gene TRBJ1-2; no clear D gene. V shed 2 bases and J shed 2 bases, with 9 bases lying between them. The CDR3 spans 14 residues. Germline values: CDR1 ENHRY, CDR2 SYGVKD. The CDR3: CAISEGVWNYGYTF. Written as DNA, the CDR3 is TGTGCCATCAGTGAGGGGGTTTGGAACTATGGCTACACCTTC.

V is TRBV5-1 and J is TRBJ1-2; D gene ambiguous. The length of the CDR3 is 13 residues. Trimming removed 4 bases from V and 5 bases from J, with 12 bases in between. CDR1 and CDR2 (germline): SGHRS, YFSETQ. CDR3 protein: CASSERIEYGYTF. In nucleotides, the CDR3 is TGCGCCAGCAGCGAAAGAATCGAGTATGGCTACACCTTC.

The CDR3, as DNA: TGTGCCAGCAGTTTATTCCCCTTAACCGGGGAGCTGTTTTTT. This gives the protein CASSLFPLTGELFF. The rearrangement links TRBV27 to TRBJ2-2; D is unresolved. The CDR3 consists of 14 residues. The germline V gene has CDR1 MNHEY and CDR2 SMNVEV (reference sequence). The V end was cut by 1 base, the J end by 5 bases, with 8 bases between.

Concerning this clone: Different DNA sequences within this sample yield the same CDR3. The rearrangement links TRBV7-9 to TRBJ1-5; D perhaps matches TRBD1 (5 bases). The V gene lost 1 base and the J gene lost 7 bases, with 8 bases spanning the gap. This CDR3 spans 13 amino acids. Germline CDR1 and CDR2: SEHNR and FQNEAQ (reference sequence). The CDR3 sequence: CASSLVGGQPQHF. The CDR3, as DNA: TGTGCCAGCAGCTTAGTCGGGGGGCAGCCCCAGCATTTT.

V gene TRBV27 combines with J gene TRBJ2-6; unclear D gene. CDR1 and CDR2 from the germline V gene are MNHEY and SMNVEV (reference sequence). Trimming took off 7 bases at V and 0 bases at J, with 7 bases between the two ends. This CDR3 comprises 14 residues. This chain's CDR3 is CASMIGSGANVLTF. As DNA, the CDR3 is TGTGCCAGCATGATTGGCTCTGGGGCCAACGTCCTGACTTTC.

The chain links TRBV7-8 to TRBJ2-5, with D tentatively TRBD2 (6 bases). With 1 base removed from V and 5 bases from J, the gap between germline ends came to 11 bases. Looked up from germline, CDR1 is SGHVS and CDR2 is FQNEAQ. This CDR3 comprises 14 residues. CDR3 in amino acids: CASSLELAGETQYF. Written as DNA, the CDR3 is TGTGCCAGCAGCTTAGAACTAGCCGGGGAGACCCAGTACTTC.

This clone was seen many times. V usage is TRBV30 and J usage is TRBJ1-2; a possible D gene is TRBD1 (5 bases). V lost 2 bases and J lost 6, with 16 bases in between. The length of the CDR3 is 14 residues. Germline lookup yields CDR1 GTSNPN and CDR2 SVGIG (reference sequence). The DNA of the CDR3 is TGTGCCTGGAGTACCCTGCGGCAGGGCCATGGCTACACCTTC. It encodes CAWSTLRQGHGYTF.

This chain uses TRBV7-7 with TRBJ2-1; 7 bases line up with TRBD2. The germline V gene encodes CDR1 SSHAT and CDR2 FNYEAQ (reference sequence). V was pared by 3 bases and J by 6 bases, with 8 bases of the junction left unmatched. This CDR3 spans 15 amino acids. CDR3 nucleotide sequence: TGTGCCAGCAGCTTGCGGGCTAGCGGCGTCAATGAGCAGTTCTTC. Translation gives CASSLRASGVNEQFF.